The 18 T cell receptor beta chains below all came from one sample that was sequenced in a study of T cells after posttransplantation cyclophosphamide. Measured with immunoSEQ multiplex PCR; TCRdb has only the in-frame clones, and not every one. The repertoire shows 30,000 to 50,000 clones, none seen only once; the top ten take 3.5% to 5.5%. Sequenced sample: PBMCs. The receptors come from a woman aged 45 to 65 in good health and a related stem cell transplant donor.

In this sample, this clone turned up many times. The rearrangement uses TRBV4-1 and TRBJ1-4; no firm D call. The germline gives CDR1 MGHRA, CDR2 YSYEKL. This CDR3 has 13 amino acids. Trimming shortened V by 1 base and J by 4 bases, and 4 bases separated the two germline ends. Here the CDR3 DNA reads TGCGCCAGCAGCCAAGTACTTAATGAAAAACTGTTTTTT. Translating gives CASSQVLNEKLFF.

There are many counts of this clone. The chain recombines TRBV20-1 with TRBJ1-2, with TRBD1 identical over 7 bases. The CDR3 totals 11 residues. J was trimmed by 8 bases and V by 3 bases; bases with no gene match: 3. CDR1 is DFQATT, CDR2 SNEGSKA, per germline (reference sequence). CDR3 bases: TGCAGTGCTAGTCACAGGGGAGGCTACACCTTC. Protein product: CSASHRGGYTF.

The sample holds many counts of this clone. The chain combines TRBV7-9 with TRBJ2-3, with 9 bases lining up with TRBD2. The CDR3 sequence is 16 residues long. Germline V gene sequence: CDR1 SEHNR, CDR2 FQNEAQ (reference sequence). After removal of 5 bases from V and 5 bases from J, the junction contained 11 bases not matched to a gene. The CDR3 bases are TGTGCCAGCAGCCCGCTGGCGGGGGGGCTGGAAGATACGCAGTATTTT. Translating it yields CASSPLAGGLEDTQYF.

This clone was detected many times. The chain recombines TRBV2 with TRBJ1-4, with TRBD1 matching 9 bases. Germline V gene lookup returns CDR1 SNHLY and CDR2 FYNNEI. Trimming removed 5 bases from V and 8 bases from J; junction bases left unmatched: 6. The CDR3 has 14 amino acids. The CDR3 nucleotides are TGTGCCAGCAGTCCGGACAGGGGAAGGGAAAAACTGTTTTTT. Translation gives CASSPDRGREKLFF.

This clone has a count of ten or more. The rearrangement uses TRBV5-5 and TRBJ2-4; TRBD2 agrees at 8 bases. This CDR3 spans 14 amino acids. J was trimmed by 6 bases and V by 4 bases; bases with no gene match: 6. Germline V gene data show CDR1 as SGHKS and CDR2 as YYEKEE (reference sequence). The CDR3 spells CASSDLTSGNIQYF. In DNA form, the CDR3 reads TGTGCCAGCAGCGACCTAACTAGCGGAAACATTCAGTACTTC.

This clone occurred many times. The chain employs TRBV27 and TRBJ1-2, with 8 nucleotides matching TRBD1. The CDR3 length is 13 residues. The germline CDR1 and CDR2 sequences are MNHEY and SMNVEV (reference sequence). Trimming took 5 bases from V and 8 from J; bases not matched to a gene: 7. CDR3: CASSQTGGGGYTF. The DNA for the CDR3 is TGTGCCAGCAGTCAAACAGGGGGAGGAGGCTACACCTTC.

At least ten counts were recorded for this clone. The CDR3 DNA is TGTGCCAGCAGCTTAGATCAGGGGGGCGCCGGCTACACCTTC. This codes for CASSLDQGGAGYTF. V gene TRBV11-3 combines with J gene TRBJ1-2; TRBD1 aligns across 7 bases. V trimming: 0 bases; J trimming: 8 bases; junction bases outside the gene matches: 6. Germline CDR1 reads SGHNT; CDR2 reads YENEEA. The CDR3 consists of 14 residues.

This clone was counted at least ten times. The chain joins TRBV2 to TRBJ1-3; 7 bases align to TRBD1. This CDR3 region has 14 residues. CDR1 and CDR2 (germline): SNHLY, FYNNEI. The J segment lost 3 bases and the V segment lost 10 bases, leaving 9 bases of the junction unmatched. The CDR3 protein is CATHPGGYGNTIYF. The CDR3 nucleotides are TGTGCCACCCATCCAGGGGGGTATGGAAACACCATATATTTT.

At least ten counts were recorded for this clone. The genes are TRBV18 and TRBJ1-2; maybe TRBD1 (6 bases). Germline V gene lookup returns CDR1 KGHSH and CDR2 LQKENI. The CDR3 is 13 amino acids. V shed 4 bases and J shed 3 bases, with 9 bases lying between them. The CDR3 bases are TGTGCCAGCTCACAACGACAGGACTATGGCTACACCTTC. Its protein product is CASSQRQDYGYTF.

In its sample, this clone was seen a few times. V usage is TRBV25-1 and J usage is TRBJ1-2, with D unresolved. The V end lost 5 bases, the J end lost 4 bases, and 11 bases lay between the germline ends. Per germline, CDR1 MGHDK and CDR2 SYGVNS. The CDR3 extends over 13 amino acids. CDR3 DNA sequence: TGTGCCAGCAGTTCCCCAGGAATCTATGGCTACACCTTC. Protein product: CASSSPGIYGYTF.

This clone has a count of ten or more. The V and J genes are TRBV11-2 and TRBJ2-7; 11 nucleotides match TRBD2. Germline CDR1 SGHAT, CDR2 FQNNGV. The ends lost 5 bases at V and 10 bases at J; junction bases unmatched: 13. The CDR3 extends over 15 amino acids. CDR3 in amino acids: CASSAIAGGLRDQYF. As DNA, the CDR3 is TGTGCCAGCAGCGCCATAGCGGGGGGGCTACGAGACCAGTACTTC. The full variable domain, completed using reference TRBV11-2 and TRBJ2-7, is EAGVAQSPRYKIIEKRQSVAFWCNPISGHATLYWYQQILGQGPKLLIQFQNNGVVDDSQLPKDRFSAERLKGVDSTLKIQPAKLEDSAVYLCASSAIAGGLRDQYFGPGTRLTVT.

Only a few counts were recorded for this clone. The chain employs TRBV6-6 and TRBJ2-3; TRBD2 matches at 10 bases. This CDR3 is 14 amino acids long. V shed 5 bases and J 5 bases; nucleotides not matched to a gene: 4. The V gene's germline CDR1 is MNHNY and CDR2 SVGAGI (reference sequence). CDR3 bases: TGTGCCAGCAGTAGCGGGGGGGCGGGAGATACGCAGTATTTT. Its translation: CASSSGGAGDTQYF.

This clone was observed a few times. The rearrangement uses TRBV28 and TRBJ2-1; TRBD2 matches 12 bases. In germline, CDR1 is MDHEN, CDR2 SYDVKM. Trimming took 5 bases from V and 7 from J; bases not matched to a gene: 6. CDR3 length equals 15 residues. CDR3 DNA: TGTGCCAGCAGTCTAGCGGGGGGGCGAATAAATGAGCAGTTCTTC. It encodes CASSLAGGRINEQFF.

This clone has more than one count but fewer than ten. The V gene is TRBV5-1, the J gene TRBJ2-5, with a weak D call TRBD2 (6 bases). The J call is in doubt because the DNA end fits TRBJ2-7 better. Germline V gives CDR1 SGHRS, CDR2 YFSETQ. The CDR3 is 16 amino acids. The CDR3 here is CASSSEDGRSSYEQYF. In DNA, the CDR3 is TGCGCCAGCAGCTCGGAGGACGGGAGAAGCTCCTACGAGCAGTACTTC.

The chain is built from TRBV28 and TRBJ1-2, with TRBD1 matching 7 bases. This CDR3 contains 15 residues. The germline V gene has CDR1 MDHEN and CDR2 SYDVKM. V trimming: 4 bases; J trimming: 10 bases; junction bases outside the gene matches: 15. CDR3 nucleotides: TGTGCCAGCAGTTCTCCTAAACAGGGGATTAGGGTCTACACCTTC. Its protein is CASSSPKQGIRVYTF.

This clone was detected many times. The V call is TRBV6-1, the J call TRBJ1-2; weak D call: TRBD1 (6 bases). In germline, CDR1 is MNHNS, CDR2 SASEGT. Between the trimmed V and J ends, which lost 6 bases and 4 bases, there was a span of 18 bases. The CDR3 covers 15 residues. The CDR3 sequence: CASSLGGASSYGYTF. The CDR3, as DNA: TGTGCCAGCAGCTTGGGGGGGGCCTCATCCTATGGCTACACCTTC.

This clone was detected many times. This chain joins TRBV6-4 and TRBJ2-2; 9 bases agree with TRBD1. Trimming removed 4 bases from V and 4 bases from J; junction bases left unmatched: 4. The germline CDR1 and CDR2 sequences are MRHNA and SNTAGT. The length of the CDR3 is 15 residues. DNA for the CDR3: TGTGCCAGCAGTGGAACAGGGGGCGGCACCGGGGAGCTGTTTTTT. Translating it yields CASSGTGGGTGELFF.

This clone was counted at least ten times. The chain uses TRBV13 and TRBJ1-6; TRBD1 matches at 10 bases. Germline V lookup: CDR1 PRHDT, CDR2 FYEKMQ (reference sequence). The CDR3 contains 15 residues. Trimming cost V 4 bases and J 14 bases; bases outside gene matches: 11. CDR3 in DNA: TGTGCCAGCAGCTCCTCCGGGACAGGGGAACGGGCCCTCCACTTT. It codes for CASSSSGTGERALHF.